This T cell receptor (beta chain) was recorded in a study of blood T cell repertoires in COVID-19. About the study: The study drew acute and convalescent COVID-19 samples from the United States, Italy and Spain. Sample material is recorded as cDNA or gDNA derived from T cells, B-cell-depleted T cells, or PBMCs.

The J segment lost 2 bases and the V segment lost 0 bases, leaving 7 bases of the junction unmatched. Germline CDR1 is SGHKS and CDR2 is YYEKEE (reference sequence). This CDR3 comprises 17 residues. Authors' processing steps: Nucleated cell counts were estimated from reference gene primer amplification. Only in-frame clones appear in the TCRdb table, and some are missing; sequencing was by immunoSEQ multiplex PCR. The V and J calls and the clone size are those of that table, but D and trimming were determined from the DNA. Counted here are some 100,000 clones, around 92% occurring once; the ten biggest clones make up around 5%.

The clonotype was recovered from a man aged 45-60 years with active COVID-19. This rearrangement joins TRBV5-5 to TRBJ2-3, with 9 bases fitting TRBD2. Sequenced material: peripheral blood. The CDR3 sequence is CASSLVLAGLFTDTQYF. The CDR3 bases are TGTGCCAGCAGCTTGGTCCTAGCGGGACTTTTCACAGATACGCAGTATTTT.